Described below is a single T cell receptor (beta chain) sequence and its context. What this receptor recognizes is not known. No base qualities exist here, and no much larger clone lies one base off it. The data are from a study of blood T cell repertoires in COVID-19 (dated by TCRdb to 2019 to 2021). About the investigation overall: Samples covering the acute and convalescent phases of COVID-19 were provided by collaborators in the United States, Italy and Spain. A de-identified subject ID, COVID-19 status, age in years and sex were almost always included in the sample metadata. Subjects who had been exposed to COVID-19, were actively infected with it, or had recovered from it provided the deeply sampled blood TCRbeta repertoires that made up the dataset. Where available, HLA class I and class II types were taken from metadata supplied by the sample provider and were not determined by assay-based typing. The prospective study material was composed of cDNA or gDNA derived from T cells, B-cell-depleted T cells, or PBMCs. The samples were drawn from two sources: the first 160 participants of the ongoing ImmuneRACE study, and 950 to 1,500 subjects contributed by 6 global collaborators. The repertoires were made available in a free public database intended to serve as a resource for research on the immune response to SARS-CoV-2.

The investigation overall reported the following: Clinical and demographic metadata were provided uncurated, with the amount varying by source and participant.

TCRbeta CDR3 regions were amplified from genomic DNA using the immunoSEQ Assay, a bias-controlled multiplex PCR. The authors' pipeline ran thus. The number of nucleated cells in each sample was estimated by amplification of reference gene primers within the assay. To quantify the absolute abundance of each unique TCRbeta CDR3 rearrangement, sequence reads were collapsed and filtered. For each sample, productive Simpson clonality was calculated as the square root of Simpson's diversity index across productive rearrangements. Imported from immuneACCESS, the table was reduced by TCRdb to in-frame sequences with V and J called. These copies leave out some clones; in studies compared against another copy, an unresolved V gene accounts for under half, and the cause of the remainder is not known. The DNA gave D and trimming, while V, J and clone size come from that table. This sample comprises approximately 150,000 clones, 83% of them detected only once. The ten largest clones add up to roughly 2% of the sample.

Each collaborating institution followed its own protocols to collect whole blood in K2EDTA tubes. Collaborator samples were shipped for TCRbeta analysis as frozen whole blood, isolated PBMCs, or DNA extracted from either sample type. This receptor was obtained from a woman aged 80 or over with acute or convalescent COVID-19. Sequencing was performed on peripheral blood.

The CDR3 protein is CASSLAVSANTGELFF. The nucleotide sequence is given as TGTGCCAGCAGTTTAGCGGTGAGCGCGAACACCGGGGAGCTGTTTTTT. Recombination linked TRBV27 to TRBJ2-2; the D gene lacks a confident call. V is reduced by 2 bases and J by 0 bases, leaving a spacing of 10 bases between them. Taken from cysteine to phenylalanine, the CDR3 has 16 residues. Of all the DNA, just the CDR3 is kept, 48 bases in frame from base 1. The germline V gene (reference sequence) supplies CDR1 MNHEY and CDR2 SMNVEV.